This T cell receptor beta chain was obtained from a study of CD8 T cells in ankylosing spondylitis. CDR3 length: 14 amino acids. Trimming took 3 bases from V and 8 from J, leaving 16 bases between them. From germline, CDR1 is MGHRA and CDR2 YSYEKL. Using its own MiXCR run on the 5' RACE reads, TCRdb lists one record per CDR3 protein. The sample records about 250,000 distinct CDR3 sequences, under 20% being singletons. The sample taken for sequencing was blood, either unsorted or a sorted T cell fraction (not recorded which). This sequence was found in a male donor with ankylosing spondylitis or in good health (not recorded which). This chain uses TRBV4-1 with TRBJ1-1; TRBD1 is a possible D gene (5 bases). For the CDR3, the DNA is TGCGCCAGCAGCCAGCAGCCGATGAGACAGGAAGCTTTCTTT. Encoded protein: CASSQQPMRQEAFF.